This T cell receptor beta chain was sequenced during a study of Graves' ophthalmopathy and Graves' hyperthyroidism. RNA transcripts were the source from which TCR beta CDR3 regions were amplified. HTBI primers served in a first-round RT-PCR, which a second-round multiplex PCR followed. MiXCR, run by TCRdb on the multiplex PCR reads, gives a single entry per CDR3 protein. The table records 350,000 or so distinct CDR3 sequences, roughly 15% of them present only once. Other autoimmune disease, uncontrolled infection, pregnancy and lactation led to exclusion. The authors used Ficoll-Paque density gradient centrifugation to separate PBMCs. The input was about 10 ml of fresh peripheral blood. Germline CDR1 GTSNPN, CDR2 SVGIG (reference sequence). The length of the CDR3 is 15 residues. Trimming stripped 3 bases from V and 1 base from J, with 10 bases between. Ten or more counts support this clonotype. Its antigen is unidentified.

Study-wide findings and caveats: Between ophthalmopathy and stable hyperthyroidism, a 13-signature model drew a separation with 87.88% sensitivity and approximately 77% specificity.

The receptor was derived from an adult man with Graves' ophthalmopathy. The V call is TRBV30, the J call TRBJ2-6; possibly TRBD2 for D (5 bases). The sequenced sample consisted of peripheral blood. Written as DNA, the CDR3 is TGTGCCTGGAGCCCTGGCGGGTCTGGGGCCAACGTCCTGACTTTC. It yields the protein CAWSPGGSGANVLTF.